The clone carrying this T cell receptor beta chain has ten or more counts. The sample comes from a study of early T cells in non-severe SARS-CoV-2 infection. The V gene's germline CDR1 is GTSNPN and CDR2 SVGIG (reference sequence). The CDR3 is 13 residues long. V lost 5 bases, J lost 7 bases, and 7 bases stayed unmatched. Using its own MiXCR run on the 5' RACE reads, TCRdb lists one record per CDR3 protein. The sample holds 25,000 to 35,000 distinct CDR3 sequences, about 3% seen once. Material: whole blood. The chain couples TRBV30 to TRBJ1-1, with 10 bases that match TRBD1. The clonotype originates from an adult who was a healthcare worker with PCR-confirmed SARS-CoV-2 infection or an uninfected control (not recorded which). The CDR3 DNA reads as TGTGCCTGGGAAACGGGACAGGGGAATGAAGCTTTCTTT. It encodes CAWETGQGNEAFF.